Below, 8 T cell receptor beta chains from the same sample are listed, as sequenced in a study of cytomegalovirus exposure and HLA in healthy donors (dated by TCRdb to about 2017). Library generation was performed with the immunoSEQ multiplex PCR assay. The multiplex PCR relied on a mix of 60 forward primers for TCR Vbeta segments and 13 reverse primers for TCR Jbeta segments. Drawn from immuneACCESS, this table holds only the in-frame rearrangements with V and J called that TCRdb kept. Clones are partly lost; checked studies trace under half to an unresolved V gene and leave the rest unexplained. For this sample the table gives some 20,000 clones, of which roughly 75% were detected only once. The ten largest clones take up about 3.8% of the sample. What was sequenced was PBMCs. The source of these receptors is a man younger than 30 in good health and CMV-seronegative.

This chain joins TRBV7-9 and TRBJ1-5; D might be TRBD1 (5 bases). The CDR3 is 17 amino acids. CDR1 is SEHNR and CDR2 is FQNEAQ in the germline V gene (reference sequence). Trimming removed 2 bases at V and 5 bases at J, with 19 bases between. CDR3 loop: CASSLSGSPAFDQPQHF. As DNA, the CDR3 is TGTGCCAGCAGCTTATCAGGGTCCCCCGCGTTTGATCAGCCCCAGCATTTT.

This chain links TRBV5-4 with TRBJ1-3; D is possibly TRBD1 (6 bases). The germline gives CDR1 SGHNT, CDR2 YYREEE (reference sequence). Trimming removed 5 bases from V and 2 bases from J, with 14 bases in between. The CDR3 loop spans 15 amino acids. CDR3 sequence (DNA): TGTGCCAGCAGTCGTGCAGGGGCTACTGGAAACACCATATATTTT. Protein product: CASSRAGATGNTIYF.

The chain uses TRBV2 and TRBJ1-1, with D possibly TRBD1 on 5 matching bases. V lost 5 bases to trimming and J lost 4 bases, with 14 bases between them. The CDR3 totals 14 residues. CDR1 SNHLY and CDR2 FYNNEI come from the germline V gene. CDR3 nucleotides: TGTGCCAGCAGTTCGGCAGGGTTCACCACTGAAGCTTTCTTT. This sequence encodes CASSSAGFTTEAFF.

This clone was seen just once. The chain is built from TRBV6-1 and TRBJ1-2; perhaps TRBD1 as D (6 bases). Per germline, CDR1 MNHNS and CDR2 SASEGT. Trimming shortened V by 7 bases and J by 7 bases, and 22 bases separated the two germline ends. The CDR3 runs 15 residues. This CDR3 is CASKGTGSIRSGYTF. The CDR3 DNA reads as TGTGCCAGCAAGGGCACAGGGTCAATACGTAGTGGCTACACCTTC.

V and J are TRBV18 and TRBJ1-5, with a tentative D call TRBD1 (5 bases). The CDR3 spans 14 residues. The V gene lost 2 bases and the J gene lost 5 bases, with 10 bases spanning the gap. Germline CDR1 reads KGHSH; CDR2 reads LQKENI. In DNA form, the CDR3 reads TGTGCCAGCTCACCATCAGGGTCCGATCAGCCCCAGCATTTT. Its protein product is CASSPSGSDQPQHF.

This rearrangement joins TRBV6-1 to TRBJ2-1; 9 nucleotides align to TRBD1. The ends lost 6 bases at V and 5 bases at J; junction bases unmatched: 5. The CDR3 consists of 14 residues. Germline CDR1 is MNHNS and CDR2 is SASEGT. Here the CDR3 DNA reads TGTGCCAGCAGACCGGGACAGGGTAACAATGAGCAGTTCTTC. Encoded protein: CASRPGQGNNEQFF.

This clone is medium-sized in the sample. The gene calls are TRBV10-2 and TRBJ2-5; D gene ambiguous. With 7 bases removed from V and 4 bases from J, the gap between germline ends came to 13 bases. This CDR3 spans 13 amino acids. Germline CDR1 WSHSY, CDR2 SAAADI. The DNA of the CDR3 is TGCGCCAGCAAAGCCGGGTATTCAGAGACCCAGTACTTC. Its translation: CASKAGYSETQYF.

This clone was counted a few times. J is TRBJ1-4 and V is TRBV30, with 8 bases aligning to TRBD1. From germline, CDR1 is GTSNPN and CDR2 SVGIG (reference sequence). The J segment lost 3 bases and the V segment lost 0 bases, leaving 9 bases of the junction unmatched. This CDR3 comprises 17 residues. The CDR3 coding sequence is TGTGCCTGGAGTGTACTGAGGCAGGGGGCCCCTAATGAAAAACTGTTTTTT. Protein: CAWSVLRQGAPNEKLFF.